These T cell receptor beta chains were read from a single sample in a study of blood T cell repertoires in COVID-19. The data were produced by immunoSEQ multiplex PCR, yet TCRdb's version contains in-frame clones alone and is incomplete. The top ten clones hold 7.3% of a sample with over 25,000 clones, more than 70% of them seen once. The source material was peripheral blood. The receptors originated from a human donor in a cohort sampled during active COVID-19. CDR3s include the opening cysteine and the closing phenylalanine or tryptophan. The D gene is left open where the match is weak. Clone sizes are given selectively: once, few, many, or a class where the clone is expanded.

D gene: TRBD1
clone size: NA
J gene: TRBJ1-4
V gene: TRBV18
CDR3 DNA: TGTGCCAGCTCACCAAACAGGGGTTCGAATGAAAAACTGTTTTTT
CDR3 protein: CASSPNRGSNEKLFF

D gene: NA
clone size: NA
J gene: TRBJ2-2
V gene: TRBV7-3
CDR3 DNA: TGTGCCAGCAGCCCGTACGAGGCGAACACCGGGGAGCTGTTTTTT
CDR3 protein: CASSPYEANTGELFF

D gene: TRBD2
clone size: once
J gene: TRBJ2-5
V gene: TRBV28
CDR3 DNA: TGTGCCAGCAGTTTGGGGGGGAGTAAGACCCAGTACTTC
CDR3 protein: CASSLGGSKTQYF

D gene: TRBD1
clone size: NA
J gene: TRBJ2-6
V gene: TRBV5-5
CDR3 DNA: TGTGCCAGCAGCTTGTTGTCAGGGGGCAGTAGGGCCAACGTCCTGACTTTC
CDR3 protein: CASSLLSGGSRANVLTF

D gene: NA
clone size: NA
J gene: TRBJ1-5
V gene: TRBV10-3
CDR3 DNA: TGTGCCATCAGTGAGTCGGGGCAGGGCCGCGGCCAGCCCCAGCATTTT
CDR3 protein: CAISESGQGRGQPQHF

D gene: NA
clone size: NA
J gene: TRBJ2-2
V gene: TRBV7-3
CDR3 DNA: TGTGCCAGCAGCGTCCTGGAGGGACCGACCGGGGAGCTGTTTTTT
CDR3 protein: CASSVLEGPTGELFF

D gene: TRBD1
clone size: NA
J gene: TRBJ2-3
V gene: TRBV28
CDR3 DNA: TGTGCCAGCTCCGCCGGGACAGCGGAAACAGATACGCAGTATTTT
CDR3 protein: CASSAGTAETDTQYF

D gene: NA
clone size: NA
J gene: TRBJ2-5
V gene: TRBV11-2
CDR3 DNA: TGTGCCAGCAGACTGAGGGGGAGACAAGAGACCCAGTACTTC
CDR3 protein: CASRLRGRQETQYF

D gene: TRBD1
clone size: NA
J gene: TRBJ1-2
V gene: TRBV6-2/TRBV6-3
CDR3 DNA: TGTGCCAGCAGTATCCTTGGACAGGGAGACTATGGCTACACCTTC
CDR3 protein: CASSILGQGDYGYTF

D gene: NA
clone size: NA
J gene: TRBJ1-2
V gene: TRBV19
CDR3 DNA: TGTGCCAGTAACGAGGTTGGCTATGGCTACACCTTC
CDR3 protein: CASNEVGYGYTF

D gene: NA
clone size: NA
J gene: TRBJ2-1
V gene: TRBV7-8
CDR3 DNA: TGTGCCAGCAGCTTAGAGGTTAGCGTGCCCAATGAGCAGTTCTTC
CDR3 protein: CASSLEVSVPNEQFF

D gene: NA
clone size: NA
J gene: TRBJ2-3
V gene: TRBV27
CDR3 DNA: TGTGCCAGCAGTTTCTCGTCGTCAGATACGCAGTATTTT
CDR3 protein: CASSFSSSDTQYF

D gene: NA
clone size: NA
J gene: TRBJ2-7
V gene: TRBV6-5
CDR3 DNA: TGTGCCAGCAGTTACGAGAGTGGCGAGCAGTACTTC
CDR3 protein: CASSYESGEQYF

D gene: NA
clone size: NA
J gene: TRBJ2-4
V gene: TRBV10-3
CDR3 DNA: TGTGCCATCAGTGAGCCCCCTAACGACATTCAGTACTTC
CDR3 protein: CAISEPPNDIQYF

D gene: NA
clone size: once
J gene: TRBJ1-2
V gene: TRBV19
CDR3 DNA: TGTGCCAGTAGTATGGGCGGCGACAGCGTTTCAACGAGTACCTTC
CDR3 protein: CASSMGGDSVSTSTF